Below, 6 T cell receptor beta chains from the same sample are listed, as sequenced in a study of T cell changes during pregnancy in multiple sclerosis. Assay used: immunoSEQ multiplex PCR; TCRdb lists only in-frame clones, some missing. The sample holds 45,000 to 55,000 clones; more than 85% are singletons and the top ten take roughly 2.1%. The starting material was peripheral blood, obtained in the third trimester of pregnancy. Receptors were obtained from a female donor with multiple sclerosis, enrolled in a pregnancy study.

CDR3 in amino acids: CASSQDIRLVPEQFF. The CDR3 DNA sequence: TGCGCCAGCAGCCAAGATATCCGACTAGTTCCTGAGCAGTTCTTC. The chain joins TRBV4-3 to TRBJ2-1; D is perhaps TRBD2 (6 bases). V shed 0 bases and J shed 9 bases, with 15 bases lying between them. Germline values: CDR1 LGHNA, CDR2 YSLEER. This CDR3 comprises 15 residues.

This chain links TRBV7-8 with TRBJ2-7, with 9 bases fitting TRBD1. The V gene end was trimmed by 5 bases and the J gene end by 6 bases; junction bases not matched to a gene: 20. This CDR3 region has 18 residues. Germline-derived CDR1 and CDR2 are SGHVS and FQNEAQ. The CDR3 loop is CASSPFSGFNRGRLEQYF. The CDR3 coding sequence is TGTGCCAGCAGCCCATTTTCGGGATTTAACAGGGGGCGCCTCGAGCAGTACTTC.

The J gene is TRBJ1-3, the V gene TRBV27; D is uncertain. This CDR3 comprises 16 residues. Between the trimmed V and J ends, which lost 1 base and 0 bases, there was a span of 10 bases. CDR1 is MNHEY and CDR2 is SMNVEV in the germline V gene (reference sequence). The DNA of the CDR3 is TGTGCCAGCAGTTTATTAGGAGGAAGCTCTGGAAACACCATATATTTT. It encodes CASSLLGGSSGNTIYF.

The J gene is TRBJ2-5, the V gene TRBV7-2; 9 nucleotides agree with TRBD1. The J call is uncertain, as TRBJ2-7 better fits the DNA end. Looked up from germline, CDR1 is SGHTA and CDR2 is FQGNSA. The CDR3 extends over 14 amino acids. The CDR3 is CASSYRGLFPEQYF. DNA of the CDR3: TGTGCCAGCAGCTACAGGGGGCTGTTCCCCGAGCAGTACTTC.

The V call is TRBV9, the J call TRBJ2-3; 10 bases align to TRBD2. CDR3 length: 17 amino acids. The trim removed 3 bases at V and 1 base at J, leaving 8 bases unmatched. The germline gives CDR1 SGDLS, CDR2 YYNGEE. The CDR3 coding sequence is TGTGCCAGCAGCGCTTTAGCGGGAGGAGGAGGCACAGATACGCAGTATTTT. Translated: CASSALAGGGGTDTQYF.

The chain has TRBV25-1 and TRBJ2-2; 7 bases are a match to TRBD1. Germline V lookup: CDR1 MGHDK, CDR2 SYGVNS. This CDR3 is built from 14 residues. V lost 5 bases and J lost 5; bases outside the gene matches: 5. CDR3 loop: CASSPRDSTGELFF. CDR3 nucleotide sequence: TGTGCCAGCAGTCCCCGGGACAGTACCGGGGAGCTGTTTTTT. Supplemented by reference TRBV25-1 and TRBJ2-2, the full variable domain reads EADIYQTPRYLVIGTGKKITLECSQTMGHDKMYWYQQDPGMELHLIHYSYGVNSTEKGDLSSESTVSRIRTEHFPLTLESARPSHTSQYLCASSPRDSTGELFFGEGSRLTVL.